This TCR beta chain was found in a study of control samples from healthy donors and cancer patients. The CDR3 length is 18 residues. Germline values: CDR1 PRHDT, CDR2 FYEKMQ (reference sequence). Trimming cost V 5 bases and J 3 bases, with 23 bases left between them. This clone appeared a single time. TCRdb's copy holds only in-frame clones and misses some; the assay was immunoSEQ multiplex PCR. The sample contains some 210,000 clones, approximately 91% of which appear only once. The sequence derives from a young man in good health. The sequenced sample was blood. The J gene is TRBJ1-5, the V gene TRBV13; TRBD1 might be the D (6 bases). CDR3 amino acids: CASSQLGGGAQLNQPQHF. CDR3 coding DNA: TGTGCCAGCAGCCAATTGGGGGGCGGGGCTCAACTCAATCAGCCCCAGCATTTT.